The 20 T cell receptor beta chains presented below share a single source sample, sequenced in a study of T cell responses to AZD1222 COVID-19 vaccine. Clones were read by immunoSEQ multiplex PCR, and TCRdb kept only the in-frame ones, dropping some. Of 70,000 to 90,000 clones in the sample, approximately 82% are singletons; the top ten hold around 21%. This material consisted of peripheral blood, taken on day 0 of AZD1222 vaccination. These TCRs come from an adult in good health.

In DNA, the CDR3 is TGCAGCCATGCTAGGAGCACAGATACGCAGTATTTT. It codes for CSHARSTDTQYF. The J gene is TRBJ2-3, the V gene TRBV29-1; D is uncertain. Germline values: CDR1 SQVTM, CDR2 ANQGSEA. The CDR3 contains 12 residues. The V end lost 8 bases, the J end lost 0 bases, and 9 bases lay between the germline ends.

CDR3 sequence (DNA): TGTGCCAGCAGCCCCCGGGGGGACTCAACTAATGAAAAACTGTTTTTT. Amino acids: CASSPRGDSTNEKLFF. The chain uses TRBV7-8 and TRBJ1-4; possible D gene TRBD1, 5 bases. V was pared by 5 bases and J by 0 bases, with 13 bases between. CDR3 length: 16 residues. From germline, CDR1 is SGHVS and CDR2 FQNEAQ.

V usage is TRBV14 and J usage is TRBJ1-2, with D uncertain. Looked up from germline, CDR1 is SGHDN and CDR2 is FVKESK. The CDR3 loop spans 16 amino acids. V lost 4 bases, J lost 6 bases, and 21 bases lay in between. The DNA of the CDR3 is TGTGCCAGCAGCCGTCGTAAGGGCTCGCCTACCGATGGCTACACCTTC. Translated: CASSRRKGSPTDGYTF.

The chain combines TRBV5-1 with TRBJ2-2; the D gene is possibly TRBD1 (7 bases). Germline CDR1 reads SGHRS; CDR2 reads YFSETQ. There are 16 residues in the CDR3. The V and J ends lost 8 bases and 5 bases respectively, with 22 bases between them. The CDR3 protein is CASRNSEGAITGELFF. The CDR3 DNA is TGCGCCAGTCGAAATTCGGAGGGGGCGATAACCGGGGAGCTGTTTTTT.

The V and J genes are TRBV25-1 and TRBJ2-6, with unresolved D. Germline CDR1 MGHDK, CDR2 SYGVNS. The V end lost 3 bases, the J end lost 3 bases, and 9 bases lay between the germline ends. CDR3 size: 15 residues. The CDR3 protein is CASSDPGSGANVLTF. The CDR3 DNA follows: TGTGCCAGCAGTGATCCGGGTAGTGGGGCCAACGTCCTGACTTTC.

The chain has TRBV7-9 and TRBJ1-1; no definite D call. The CDR3 is made up of 12 amino acids. Germline V gene data show CDR1 as SEHNR and CDR2 as FQNEAQ (reference sequence). V was trimmed by 3 bases and J by 8 bases, leaving 10 bases between them. CDR3 residues: CASSLMTQEAFF. The CDR3 coding sequence is TGTGCCAGCAGCTTGATGACCCAAGAAGCTTTCTTT.

The chain has TRBV2 and TRBJ2-5; 8 bases map to TRBD1. CDR3 length: 13 residues. Germline trimming cut 7 bases from V and 2 bases from J; bases unmatched to any gene: 3. Germline V CDR1 and CDR2: SNHLY, FYNNEI. The CDR3 reads CASMRTGQETQYF. In DNA, the CDR3 is TGTGCCAGCATGCGGACAGGGCAAGAGACCCAGTACTTC.

CDR3 coding DNA: TGTGCCAGCAGTGAGGGACTAGCGTTCAATGAGCAGTTCTTC. Translated: CASSEGLAFNEQFF. This chain uses TRBV27 with TRBJ2-1; the match to TRBD2 covers 10 bases. J lost 6 bases, V lost 5 bases, and 4 bases had no gene match. Per the germline V gene, CDR1 is MNHEY and CDR2 is SMNVEV (reference sequence). CDR3 length equals 14 residues.

The chain uses TRBV21-1 and TRBJ2-1; the DNA was not used to check the table's D call, TRBD2. TRBV21-1 is a listed pseudogene. The length of the CDR3 is 14 residues. CDR3 protein: CASRYSGRAGEQFF. The CDR3 DNA sequence: TGTGCCAGCAGATATAGCGGGAGGGCCGGTGAGCAGTTCTTC.

This clone was observed a single time. CDR3 in amino acids: CASSIGPLRDTEAFF. The CDR3 DNA is TGTGCCAGCAGCATAGGACCCTTACGGGACACTGAAGCTTTCTTT. This chain links TRBV5-5 with TRBJ1-1; the D is unclear. The V end lost 4 bases, the J end lost 3 bases, and 16 bases lay between the germline ends. The CDR3 runs 15 residues. From germline, CDR1 is SGHKS and CDR2 YYEKEE (reference sequence).

V gene TRBV5-4 combines with J gene TRBJ2-7; TRBD2 agrees at 7 bases. In germline, CDR1 is SGHNT, CDR2 YYREEE (reference sequence). There are 17 residues in the CDR3. J lost 4 bases, V lost 5 bases, and 18 bases had no gene match. The CDR3 reads CASSRRLKRDFVYEQYF. The CDR3 DNA follows: TGTGCCAGCAGTCGCAGACTAAAGCGGGACTTTGTTTACGAGCAGTACTTC.

V usage is TRBV10-3 and J usage is TRBJ2-5, with 8 bases lining up with TRBD2. Losses at the gene ends were 7 bases for V and 4 bases for J; bases not matched to a gene: 5. Germline assignment: CDR1 ENHRY and CDR2 SYGVKD. CDR3 length equals 13 residues. As DNA, the CDR3 is TGTGCCATCACCCCCCGGGGGGGAGAGACCCAGTACTTC. Its protein is CAITPRGGETQYF.

The rearrangement uses TRBV3-1 (or the pseudogene TRBV3-2) and TRBJ2-2, with TRBD1 matching 7 bases. Germline lookup yields CDR1 LGHDT and CDR2 YNNKEL (reference sequence). The CDR3 has 15 amino acids. Trimming cost V 6 bases and J 2 bases; bases outside gene matches: 6. The CDR3 DNA is TGTGCCAGCAGACCCGACAGGGTTAACACCGGGGAGCTGTTTTTT. The encoded protein is CASRPDRVNTGELFF.

The rearrangement joins TRBV7-2 to TRBJ1-5; D perhaps matches TRBD1 (5 bases). Germline V gene data show CDR1 as SGHTA and CDR2 as FQGNSA. The CDR3 totals 15 residues. V gave up 2 bases and J gave up 1 base, with 9 bases separating them. DNA of the CDR3: TGTGCCAGCAGCTTATTACAGGACAGCAATCAGCCCCAGCATTTT. Translated, it gives CASSLLQDSNQPQHF.

The V gene is TRBV28, the J gene TRBJ1-3; unclear D gene. CDR3 length: 12 residues. V was cut by 10 bases and J by 0 bases, with 7 bases left in between. Germline V gene sequence: CDR1 MDHEN, CDR2 SYDVKM. The CDR3 sequence: CATYDSGNTIYF. CDR3 nucleotides: TGTGCCACCTACGACTCTGGAAACACCATATATTTT.

This clone was seen only a few times. The rearrangement joins TRBV2 to TRBJ2-7; TRBD2 aligns across 10 bases. Germline lookup yields CDR1 SNHLY and CDR2 FYNNEI. V was clipped by 6 bases and J by 0 bases; unmatched bases: 2. The CDR3 consists of 14 residues. The CDR3 loop reads CASRIAGGSYEQYF. DNA for the CDR3: TGTGCCAGCAGGATAGCGGGAGGCTCCTACGAGCAGTACTTC. Drawing the rest from reference TRBV2 and TRBJ2-7, the complete variable domain is EPEVTQTPSHQVTQMGQEVILRCVPISNHLYFYWYRQILGQKVEFLVSFYNNEISEKSEIFDDQFSVERPDGSNFTLKIRSTKLEDSAMYFCASRIAGGSYEQYFGPGTRLTVT.

The sample holds a few counts of this clone. This chain uses TRBV7-6 with TRBJ2-5; D is possibly TRBD1 (5 bases). This CDR3 region has 15 residues. The V end lost 6 bases, the J end lost 0 bases, and 14 bases lay between the germline ends. Germline V lookup: CDR1 SGHVS, CDR2 FNYEAQ. CDR3 in amino acids: CASSQYPGYQETQYF. The CDR3 DNA reads TGTGCCAGCAGTCAATACCCAGGGTACCAAGAGACCCAGTACTTC.

The chain couples TRBV10-3 to TRBJ2-1; 13 bases align to TRBD2. Per the germline V gene, CDR1 is ENHRY and CDR2 is SYGVKD. Losses at the gene ends were 8 bases for V and 1 base for J; bases not matched to a gene: 14. The CDR3 has 19 amino acids. Here the CDR3 DNA reads TGTGCCATCGGTCTAACCGGACTAGCGGGAGCTGGGTCCTACAATGAGCAGTTCTTC. This codes for CAIGLTGLAGAGSYNEQFF.

This chain uses TRBV10-1 with TRBJ2-3, with no clear D. This CDR3 comprises 13 residues. The germline gives CDR1 WNHNN, CDR2 SYGVQD (reference sequence). Deletions cut 6 bases from V and 1 base from J, with 8 bases between. The CDR3 region has the DNA TGCGCCAGCAGCAACCCGGGCACAGATACGCAGTATTTT. It is translated as CASSNPGTDTQYF.

This clone was seen more than once but under ten times. The chain joins TRBV7-9 to TRBJ2-3; TRBD2 agrees at 9 bases. The V segment lost 4 bases and the J segment 3 bases; nucleotides outside the gene matches: 8. From germline, CDR1 is SEHNR and CDR2 FQNEAQ (reference sequence). The CDR3 runs 16 residues. The CDR3 sequence is CASSSAGTSPTDTQYF. The CDR3 DNA reads TGTGCCAGCAGCTCCGCCGGGACTAGCCCAACAGATACGCAGTATTTT.